The subject of this entry is one TCR beta chain. Its antigen remains unidentified. The sample is drawn from a study of cytomegalovirus exposure and HLA in healthy donors. In the PCR, 60 Vbeta and 13 Jbeta primers were used. Clones were read by immunoSEQ multiplex PCR, and TCRdb kept only the in-frame ones, dropping some. The data show around 170,000 clones, over 70% seen once. Study conclusions and caveats: V- and J-gene trimming of TCR beta was linked (in a later analysis) to a missense DCLRE1C variant.

From germline, CDR1 is LNHDA and CDR2 SQIVND (reference sequence). CDR3 length: 14 amino acids. V was clipped by 10 bases and J by 7 bases; unmatched bases: 9. J is TRBJ2-1 and V is TRBV19, with 11 nucleotides matching TRBD1. This clonotype was obtained from a man aged 50 to 60 in good health and CMV-seronegative. The sequencing input was PBMCs. The chain's CDR3 is CATADRGRRNEQFF. CDR3 DNA sequence: TGTGCCACTGCGGACAGGGGGCGCCGGAATGAGCAGTTCTTC. The whole variable domain, filled in from reference TRBV19 and TRBJ2-1, reads DGGITQSPKYLFRKEGQNVTLSCEQNLNHDAMYWYRQDPGQGLRLIYYSQIVNDFQKGDIAEGYSVSREKKESFPLTVTSAQKNPTAFYLCATADRGRRNEQFFGPGTRLTVL.